These T cell receptor beta chains were read from a single sample in a study of T cells expressing NK-cell markers. From its re-call of the 5' RACE reads, TCRdb lists each CDR3 protein once, without DNA. Here the sample table reports around 380,000 distinct CDR3 sequences. Material: blood T cells: a sorted CD56 or NKG2C T cell subset, CD4+ or CD8+ T cells, or bulk PBMC T cells (not recorded which). The receptors derive from a woman in her forties or fifties in good health. Both conserved end residues are part of each CDR3.

>TRBJ2-5|TRBV12-3/TRBV12-4
CASSFALGGRTGETQYF
>TRBJ1-1|TRBV5-1
CASSPAGWGLNTEAFF
>TRBJ1-5|TRBV20-1
CSASTGTGSNQPQHF
>TRBJ2-1|TRBV5-1
CASSFGQWGANEQFF
>TRBJ2-2|TRBV5-1
CASSLVGAGELFF
>TRBJ2-6|TRBV14
CASSQDPRANVLTF
>TRBJ2-3|TRBV7-9
CASRRALAGTLSTDTQYF
>TRBJ1-2|TRBV10-3
CAISVGDGYTF
>TRBJ2-7|TRBV12-3/TRBV12-4
CASTPRSGWNEQYF
>TRBJ2-7|TRBV10-3
CAISESTLADYSYEQYF
>TRBJ2-1|TRBV5-1
CASSSNRGLGNEQFF
>TRBJ2-1|TRBV10-3
CAISGRSSYNEQFF
>TRBJ2-5|TRBV5-1
CASSAGTGRSQYF
>TRBJ2-2|TRBV9
CASSVVGETNTGELFF
>TRBJ1-1|TRBV20-1
CSARVVGVNTEAFF
>TRBJ1-2|TRBV12-3/TRBV12-4
CASSTSRTLTRF
>TRBJ2-1|TRBV10-3
CAISSQGAKSNEQFF
>TRBJ2-3|TRBV6-1
CASRGQGADTQYF
>TRBJ2-1|TRBV6-4
CASSGQGRKFF
>TRBJ1-5|TRBV5-4
CASSLVPEDQPQHF
>TRBJ2-3|TRBV6-1
CASSEFGQRITDTQYF
>TRBJ2-3|TRBV3-1
CATRQSTDTQYF
>TRBJ2-1|TRBV30
CAWSGLGAGGTYNEQFF
>TRBJ2-1|TRBV20-1
CSARDFLSEKGYNEQFF